This T cell receptor (beta chain) was documented in a study of shared clonotypes between healthy human individuals. Whole-study context: A couple of women and three men aged 18 to 49 made up the donors.

General study points: A small donor pool kept down the genetic and exposure-history diversity that was represented.

Germline trimming cut 5 bases from V and 3 bases from J; bases unmatched to any gene: 3. The CDR3 has 13 amino acids. In germline, CDR1 is SGHVS, CDR2 FNYEAQ. Naive CD8 isolation took CD45RO-negative cells positively selected for CCR7 and excluded terminally differentiated effector memory CD45RA+ cells. The method was immunoSEQ multiplex PCR; TCRdb's version includes in-frame clones alone and lacks a portion of them. There are over 2,000,000 clones in the sample; roughly 95% occur only once, and over 1.5% lies in the top ten. This clone was recorded once. As yet, its antigen is unknown. The source of this sequence is a man aged 18 to 30 in good health. Some clones in this sample may be carry-over from other donors' samples. The gene calls are TRBV7-6 and TRBJ2-7; 8 bases map to TRBD1. The sequencing sample was made of naive CD8+ T cells from PBMCs. CDR3 sequence: CASSTGQDYEQYF. CDR3 DNA sequence: TGTGCCAGCAGCACGGGACAGGACTACGAGCAGTACTTC.